The 11 T cell receptor delta chains reported below all come from one sample, sequenced in a study of γδ T cells in repeated Plasmodium falciparum infection. TCRdb applied CATT to the multiplex PCR reads for clone calling. The sample includes over 55,000 delta-chain clones, approximately 1.7% of them seen just once. Flow sorting of PBMC yielded separate Vgamma9/Vdelta2+ and Vdelta2-negative gammadelta T cell populations for bulk repertoire analysis. Sequenced material: gamma-delta T cells from blood. These receptors all stem from a pool of human donors (malaria-infected and uninfected, not separated).

In regard to this clone: TCRdb's protein, taken from a much larger clone, differs from this DNA's translation at residue 13, likely owing to a read error; the protein displayed comes from the DNA. For the CDR3, the DNA is TGTGCTCTTGGGGAGCTTCCTAGGTCTTGGGGCCGAACTACTGGGGGATACCCCACCGATAAACTCATCTTT. Its translation is CALGELPRSWGRTTGGYPTDKLIF. The rearrangement links TRDV1 to TRDJ1; TRDD3 matches 12 bases. The J gene, absent from TCRdb, was called here by matching the DNA to germline. Per germline, CDR1 TSWWSYY and CDR2 QGS. This CDR3 region has 24 residues. J lost 1 base, V lost 3 bases, and 27 bases had no gene match.

This clone was observed a handful of times. It is likely a read error: a sequence one base away is far more abundant. Distinct nucleotide sequences in the sample also encode this CDR3. The chain is built from TRDV1 and TRDJ2; 12 nucleotides line up with TRDD3. The J gene comes from matching the DNA to germline here; TCRdb lacks it. Germline CDR1 reads TSWWSYY; CDR2 reads QGS. The CDR3 is 23 amino acids. The CDR3 here is CALGELGRETYWGILSLTAQLFF. In nucleotides, the CDR3 is TGTGCTCTCGGGGAACTAGGTAGGGAGACCTACTGGGGGATACTCTCTTTGACAGCACAACTCTTCTTT.

In its sample, this clone was seen a few times. TCRdb lists the protein of a much larger clone for this DNA, which differs at residue 12, so this is likely a read error; the protein given here is translated from the DNA itself. The chain combines TRDV3 with TRDJ1, with 10 bases that match TRDD3. The CDR3 has 24 residues. Germline loops: CDR1 TVYSNPD, CDR2 GDNSRS (reference sequence). V was pared by 1 base and J by 0 bases, with 32 bases of the junction left unmatched. The CDR3 DNA reads TGTGCCTTTAAAGAGTCCGGCCTTCCTCACGTCACCTGGGGGATAACCTTCAACACCGATAAACTCATCTTT. It specifies CAFKESGLPHVTWGITFNTDKLIF. The full variable domain, its missing parts supplied by reference TRDV3 and TRDJ1, is CDKVTQSSPDQTVASGSEVVLLCTYDTVYSNPDLFWYRIRPDYSFQFVFYGDNSRSEGADFTQGRFSVKHILTQKAFHLVISPVRTEDSATYYCAFKESGLPHVTWGITFNTDKLIFGKGTRVTVEP.

This clone came up many times. TCRdb pairs this DNA with a much larger clone's protein that differs at residue 9, likely a read error; the protein shown was translated from the DNA. This chain joins TRDV2 and TRDJ1; 8 bases align to TRDD3. Germline CDR1 GEAIGNYY, CDR2 EKD. The CDR3 sequence is 21 residues long. J gave up 1 base and V 3 bases, and 24 bases lay outside the gene matches. The CDR3 loop reads CACDAYWGVTSGAGGTDKLIF. CDR3 coding DNA: TGTGCCTGTGACGCGTACTGGGGGGTGACTTCGGGTGCGGGTGGCACCGATAAACTCATCTTT.

This clone showed up just a few times. Possible read error: a much larger clone is one base away. Other DNA sequences in the sample encode the same CDR3. The rearrangement links TRDV1 to TRDJ1; TRDD3 agrees at 11 bases. Germline assignment: CDR1 TSWWSYY and CDR2 QGS. J was trimmed by 2 bases and V by 0 bases; bases with no gene match: 17. CDR3 length: 21 amino acids. The CDR3 region has the DNA TGTGCTCTTGGGGAACTTCTCATACTAGTCTCTGGGGGATACAAGACCGATAAACTCATCTTT. Its protein product is CALGELLILVSGGYKTDKLIF.

On this clone itself: This likely came from a read error, as a far larger clone is one base away. At the DNA level, this CDR3 is encoded by other sequences in the same sample as well. The rearrangement links TRDV1 to TRDJ1, with TRDD3 identical over 13 bases. Germline-derived CDR1 and CDR2 are TSWWSYY and QGS. The CDR3 spans 24 residues. The CDR3 reads CALGECSYLVHWGIRYQYTDKLIF. CDR3 DNA sequence: TGCGCTCTTGGGGAATGTTCCTACCTTGTGCACTGGGGGATACGGTACCAGTACACCGATAAACTCATCTTT.

In the case of this clone: A far larger clone is one nucleotide away, so this likely arose from a read error. The sample contains more than one DNA sequence encoding this CDR3. The chain recombines TRDV2 with TRDJ1; TRDD3 matches 11 bases. This CDR3 contains 23 residues. Germline V CDR1 and CDR2: GEAIGNYY, EKD. The V gene end was trimmed by 5 bases and the J gene end by 5 bases; junction bases not matched to a gene: 33. CDR3 DNA: TGTGCCTGTGTAGTCCGAGGATTCGGGGCTAGGGTTCGACTGGGGGATAATACTGATAAACTCATCTTT. Translated: CACVVRGFGARVRLGDNTDKLIF.

This clone is categorized as medium-sized. The chain couples TRDV3 to TRDJ2; 8 positions agree with TRDD3. Germline V gives CDR1 TVYSNPD, CDR2 GDNSRS (reference sequence). The CDR3 extends over 15 amino acids. CDR3 DNA sequence: TGTGCTCTAAACGACCCTGGGGGAAGGACAGCACAACTCTTCTTT. Its protein is CALNDPGGRTAQLFF.

This clone was found a few times. TCRdb has a much larger clone's protein, which differs at residue 13 from the translation of this DNA, likely because of a read error; what is shown is the protein translated from the DNA. CDR3 loop: CALDTGGHRHTDILIF. CDR3 nucleotide sequence: TGTGCTCTTGATACTGGGGGACACAGACACACCGATATACTCATATTT. V gene TRDV1 combines with J gene TRDJ1; 9 nucleotides match TRDD3. CDR1 and CDR2 (germline): TSWWSYY, QGS. CDR3 size: 16 residues.

With respect to this clone: The TCRdb protein, from a much larger clone, departs from this DNA's translation at residue 15, likely by read error; the protein shown derives from the DNA. This sequence joins TRDV1 and TRDJ1; D remains ambiguous. The J gene comes from matching the DNA to germline here; TCRdb lacks it. From germline, CDR1 is TSWWSYY and CDR2 QGS. V was cut by 0 bases and J by 4 bases, with 36 bases left in between. CDR3 length: 23 amino acids. CDR3 protein: CALGELDSSYGWWARPGFDKLIF. The CDR3 bases are TGTGCTCTTGGGGAACTAGACAGTAGCTACGGATGGTGGGCGAGACCGGGCTTCGATAAACTCATCTTT.

This clone was counted ten times or more. For this DNA, TCRdb reports the protein of a much larger clone, which diverges at residue 5, most likely from a read error; the protein presented here is translated directly from the DNA. The chain uses TRDV1 and TRDJ1; D gene ambiguous. The CDR3 is 14 amino acids. Germline V CDR1 and CDR2: TSWWSYY, QGS. The V gene lost 4 bases and the J gene lost 3 bases, with 12 bases spanning the gap. The CDR3 protein is CALGGVAPPDKLIF. CDR3 nucleotides: TGTGCTCTTGGGGGAGTGGCCCCCCCCGATAAACTCATCTTT.